Listed below are T cell receptor beta chains from one sample, sequenced in a study of CD4 T cells in relation to SARS-CoV-2 and coronaviruses. Repertoires were generated with immunoSEQ multiplex PCR, while TCRdb's copy carries only in-frame clones and drops some. The top ten clones hold about 1.2% of a sample with tens of thousands of clones, approximately 80% of them seen once. No antigen has been identified for these receptors. The sequencing sample was made of naive CD4+ T cells from PBMCs, cultured in vitro. Receptors originate from an adult with COVID-19. Both conserved end residues are part of each CDR3. D genes are given only for firm matches. The size field is filled for only some rows; it gives once, few, many or a size class.

j_gene,abundance,v_gene,d_gene,CDR3aa,CDR3nt
TRBJ2-7,few,TRBV6-6,-,CASSYASSYGQYF,TGTGCCAGCAGTTACGCTTCTAGCTATGGGCAGTACTTC
TRBJ2-3,-,TRBV28,-,CASSLPPQWGSTDTQYF,TGTGCCAGCAGTTTACCCCCTCAGTGGGGAAGCACAGATACGCAGTATTTT
TRBJ2-7,-,TRBV6-5,-,CASTARGLSSYEQYF,TGTGCCAGCACGGCGAGGGGTCTTTCCTCCTACGAGCAGTACTTC
TRBJ2-2,few,TRBV7-2,-,CASSSGTPNTGELFF,TGTGCCAGCAGCTCCGGGACGCCGAACACCGGGGAGCTGTTTTTT
TRBJ1-6,-,TRBV28,-,CASMVGYQGGTYNSPLHF,TGTGCCAGCATGGTGGGGTATCAGGGAGGAACCTATAATTCACCCCTCCACTTT
TRBJ1-5,-,TRBV19,-,CASSPTRENQPQHF,TGTGCCAGTAGCCCGACCAGGGAAAATCAGCCCCAGCATTTT
TRBJ2-1,-,TRBV19,TRBD2,CASSTTSVYYNEQFF,TGTGCCAGTAGTACCACTAGCGTCTATTACAATGAGCAGTTCTTC
TRBJ2-2,-,TRBV7-9,-,CASSLVGMATGELFF,TGTGCCAGCAGCTTAGTGGGGATGGCCACCGGGGAGCTGTTTTTT
TRBJ1-2,-,TRBV28,TRBD1,CASRSGGNYGYTF,TGTGCCAGCCGTTCAGGGGGGAACTATGGCTACACCTTC
TRBJ2-5,once,TRBV20-1,TRBD1,CSASQGVETQYF,TGCAGTGCTAGTCAGGGGGTTGAGACCCAGTACTTC
TRBJ1-5,-,TRBV30,-,CAWSGKGDAPQHF,TGTGCCTGGAGTGGGAAAGGGGATGCGCCCCAGCATTTT
TRBJ2-1,few,TRBV6-1,-,CASSGPVSGGHNEQFF,TGTGCCAGCAGTGGACCGGTTAGCGGAGGACACAATGAGCAGTTCTTC
TRBJ2-1,-,TRBV9,TRBD2,CASSTLADNEQFF,TGTGCCAGCAGCACCCTAGCGGACAATGAGCAGTTCTTC
TRBJ2-3,-,TRBV13,-,CASSLVASWSTDTQYF,TGTGCCAGCAGCTTAGTCGCTAGCTGGAGCACAGATACGCAGTATTTT
TRBJ2-1,-,TRBV7-9,-,CASSFPSRDSTFNEQFF,TGTGCCAGCAGCTTTCCCTCGCGGGACTCAACCTTCAATGAGCAGTTCTTC
TRBJ2-3,-,TRBV6-1,TRBD1,CASSEDTGGTDTQYF,TGTGCCAGCAGTGAAGATACAGGGGGGACAGATACGCAGTATTTT
TRBJ2-6,-,TRBV7-3,-,CASRLSGGGFTGANVLTF,TGTGCCAGCAGACTTAGCGGAGGGGGATTTACTGGGGCCAACGTCCTGACTTTC
TRBJ2-2,-,TRBV2,-,CASRSSGVHTGELFF,TGTGCCAGCAGGTCAAGCGGAGTTCACACCGGGGAGCTGTTTTTT
TRBJ1-5,-,TRBV6-5,TRBD1,CASGQGDQPQHF,TGTGCCAGTGGACAGGGGGATCAGCCCCAGCATTTT
TRBJ2-3,-,TRBV19,-,CASSHFGAADTQYF,TGTGCCAGTAGTCATTTCGGGGCGGCAGATACGCAGTATTTT
TRBJ1-5,-,TRBV5-8,TRBD1,CASSLYRGRGNQPQHF,TGTGCCAGCAGCCTCTACAGGGGTAGGGGCAATCAGCCCCAGCATTTT
TRBJ1-2,-,TRBV18,-,CASSPGFGQGNNYGYTF,TGTGCCAGCTCACCGGGTTTTGGGCAGGGAAATAACTATGGCTACACCTTC
TRBJ2-5,-,TRBV2,TRBD2,CASSEALLSGLAGGNQETQYF,TGTGCCAGCAGTGAAGCGCTTCTCTCCGGACTAGCGGGAGGGAACCAAGAGACCCAGTACTTC
TRBJ2-3,-,TRBV15,TRBD2,CATSRRKREGRDTQYF,TGTGCCACCAGCAGACGTAAGCGGGAGGGCCGAGATACGCAGTATTTT
TRBJ2-7,-,TRBV6-5,TRBD2,CASTSSGQSYEQYF,TGTGCCAGCACGAGTAGCGGGCAATCCTACGAGCAGTACTTC
TRBJ1-5,-,TRBV27,TRBD1,CASSLTGAGNQPQHF,TGTGCCAGCAGTTTAACAGGGGCTGGCAATCAGCCCCAGCATTTT
TRBJ2-1,once,TRBV3-1/TRBV3-2,-,CASSPFDFNEQFF,TGTGCCAGCAGCCCCTTCGACTTCAATGAGCAGTTCTTC
TRBJ1-1,-,TRBV2,-,CASSDWAPEAFF,TGTGCCAGCAGTGACTGGGCTCCTGAAGCTTTCTTT
TRBJ2-3,few,TRBV18,TRBD1,CASSGQAADTQYF,TGTGCCAGCTCGGGACAGGCAGCAGATACGCAGTATTTT
TRBJ2-3,-,TRBV7-8,-,CASSLERLRSADTQYF,TGTGCCAGCAGCCTCGAGAGGTTGAGGTCAGCAGATACGCAGTATTTT
TRBJ1-5,-,TRBV19,-,CASRQSGNQPQHF,TGTGCCAGTCGACAGTCTGGCAATCAGCCCCAGCATTTT
TRBJ2-3,few,TRBV3-1/TRBV3-2,-,CASSQAVPSGTDTQYF,TGTGCCAGCAGCCAAGCTGTTCCTAGCGGCACAGATACGCAGTATTTT
TRBJ2-3,-,TRBV18,-,CASSPVPKGTQYF,TGTGCCAGCTCACCAGTTCCGAAAGGGACGCAGTATTTT
TRBJ2-2,-,TRBV30,TRBD1,CARDDRGLSGELFF,TGTGCCAGGGATGACAGGGGTCTCTCCGGGGAGCTGTTTTTT
TRBJ1-1,-,TRBV3-1/TRBV3-2,-,CASSQDSRGRAFF,TGTGCCAGCAGCCAAGACTCCCGTGGAAGAGCTTTCTTT
TRBJ1-1,-,TRBV6-5,TRBD1,CASSYDRAGTEAFF,TGTGCCAGCAGTTACGACAGGGCAGGGACTGAAGCTTTCTTT
TRBJ2-3,-,TRBV5-1,TRBD2,CASSLALTSGRDTQYF,TGCGCCAGCAGCTTGGCGCTCACTAGCGGGAGGGATACGCAGTATTTT
TRBJ1-5,-,TRBV28,TRBD1,CASSHPGQGIPVYSNQPQHF,TGTGCCAGCAGTCACCCGGGACAGGGGATACCAGTTTATAGCAATCAGCCCCAGCATTTT
TRBJ1-5,-,TRBV27,TRBD1,CASSITGAQNQPQHF,TGTGCCAGCAGTATCACAGGGGCCCAAAATCAGCCCCAGCATTTT
TRBJ2-5,-,TRBV19,TRBD1,CASSRDRAQETQYF,TGTGCCAGTAGCCGGGACAGGGCGCAAGAGACCCAGTACTTC
TRBJ1-1,-,TRBV11-2,TRBD1,CASSWDRGTEAFF,TGTGCCAGCAGCTGGGACAGGGGAACTGAAGCTTTCTTT
TRBJ2-3,-,TRBV28,TRBD2,CASSPSSGIRSDTQYF,TGTGCCAGCAGTCCGTCTAGCGGGATCCGTTCAGATACGCAGTATTTT
TRBJ2-4,-,TRBV30,-,CAWSRAKNIQYF,TGTGCCTGGAGTAGAGCCAAAAACATTCAGTACTTC
TRBJ2-1,-,TRBV5-1,-,CASSLPNQKEQFF,TGCGCCAGCAGCTTGCCCAATCAGAAGGAGCAGTTCTTC
TRBJ1-4,few,TRBV28,TRBD1,CASSMTRDRELFF,TGTGCCAGCAGTATGACCCGGGACAGGGAGTTGTTTTTT
TRBJ2-1,-,TRBV6-5,TRBD1,CATRDRGIWNEQFF,TGTGCCACCAGAGACAGGGGAATTTGGAATGAGCAGTTCTTC
TRBJ2-7,-,TRBV18,TRBD2,CASSPLASGNMGEQYF,TGTGCCAGCTCACCACTGGCTAGCGGGAATATGGGCGAGCAGTACTTC